The 30 T cell receptor beta chains in this list originate from one sample, sequenced in a study of T cells after yellow fever vaccination. MiXCR, applied by TCRdb to the 5' RACE reads, yields one record per CDR3 protein. This sample has some 110,000 distinct CDR3 sequences; 8.4% occur once, and the top ten carry 25%. The sample consisted of CD8+ T cells sorted from PBMCs, taken 45 days after the yellow fever booster vaccination. The receptors come from a man between 25 and 39 years old who received the YFV17D yellow fever vaccine.

In this sample, this clonotype turned up many times. This chain uses TRBV7-9 with TRBJ1-1, with D possibly TRBD1 on 5 matching bases. CDR1 is SEHNR and CDR2 is FQNEAQ in the germline V gene (reference sequence). Between the trimmed V and J ends, which lost 3 bases and 5 bases, there was a span of 13 bases. This CDR3 region has 14 residues. Here the CDR3 DNA reads TGTGCCAGCAGCTTTGGAGTGGGGGAAACTGAAGCTTTCTTT. This sequence encodes CASSFGVGETEAFF.

This clonotype was seen repeatedly, ten times or more. The chain recombines TRBV7-9 with TRBJ2-5; TRBD2 might be the D (5 bases). V was clipped by 3 bases and J by 1 base, with 12 bases between them. The germline CDR1 and CDR2 sequences are SEHNR and FQNEAQ (reference sequence). This CDR3 is 15 amino acids long. The CDR3 DNA follows: TGTGCCAGCAGCTTTGGACCGGGGAGCCAAGAGACCCAGTACTTC. The encoded protein is CASSFGPGSQETQYF.

V and J are TRBV14 and TRBJ2-6, with D perhaps given as TRBD1 or TRBD2 (5 bases each). The V end lost 3 bases, the J end lost 0 bases, and 12 bases lay between the germline ends. Germline CDR1 reads SGHDN; CDR2 reads FVKESK. This CDR3 has 17 residues. In nucleotides, the CDR3 is TGTGCCAGCAGCCACTCCCGAGGGACCTCTGGGGCCAACGTCCTGACTTTC. Amino acid sequence: CASSHSRGTSGANVLTF.

This clonotype was picked up many times. The chain joins TRBV19 to TRBJ2-1, with TRBD2 matching over 8 bases. This CDR3 is 14 amino acids long. The germline V gene has CDR1 LNHDA and CDR2 SQIVND (reference sequence). J gave up 8 bases and V 6 bases, and 9 bases lay outside the gene matches. The CDR3 DNA reads as TGTGCCAGTAGCGATGGACTAGCTTTCGATGAGCAGTTCTTC. It specifies CASSDGLAFDEQFF.

This clonotype was counted ten times or more. CDR3 nucleotides: TGTGCCAGCAGTGTCTTGGGTTTGCGTACAGATACGCAGTATTTT. This codes for CASSVLGLRTDTQYF. The genes are TRBV2 and TRBJ2-3; D gene uncertain. The CDR3 extends over 15 amino acids. Germline CDR1 reads SNHLY; CDR2 reads FYNNEI. V lost 4 bases and J lost 3, with 14 bases in between.

This clonotype was observed a handful of times. This chain joins TRBV27 and TRBJ2-5; 9 nucleotides line up with TRBD2. Losses at the gene ends were 6 bases for V and 2 bases for J; bases not matched to a gene: 16. From germline, CDR1 is MNHEY and CDR2 SMNVEV (reference sequence). The CDR3 runs to 18 residues. Here the CDR3 reads CASSREAVAGAEQETQYF. CDR3 in DNA: TGTGCCAGCAGCCGGGAAGCCGTAGCGGGAGCAGAACAAGAGACCCAGTACTTC.

This clonotype occurred many times. The J gene is TRBJ1-2, the V gene TRBV6-1, with 10 bases lining up with TRBD1. Per germline, CDR1 MNHNS and CDR2 SASEGT. The V segment lost 5 bases and the J segment 1 base; nucleotides outside the gene matches: 7. This CDR3 comprises 16 residues. The CDR3 spells CASSPYRTGGNYGYTF. The CDR3 DNA reads as TGTGCCAGCAGTCCCTACCGGACAGGGGGTAACTATGGCTACACCTTC.

In its sample, this clonotype was seen many times. The J gene is TRBJ2-5, the V gene TRBV6-5; TRBD2 might be the D (5 bases). The germline V and J ends were trimmed by 2 bases and 4 bases, with 8 bases remaining between them. Germline lookup yields CDR1 MNHEY and CDR2 SVGAGI. The length of the CDR3 is 13 residues. The CDR3 protein is CASSYNGIETQYF. CDR3 nucleotides: TGTGCCAGCAGTTACAACGGGATAGAGACCCAGTACTTC.

There are a few counts of this clonotype. The V call is TRBV3-1, the J call TRBJ2-1; TRBD2 is a possible D gene (5 bases). CDR1 LGHDT and CDR2 YNNKEL come from the germline V gene (reference sequence). Trimming left V 6 bases short and J 4 bases short, with 16 bases between. The CDR3 covers 15 residues. CDR3 sequence reads: CASRNSDSLYNEQFF. The CDR3 coding sequence is TGTGCCAGCAGAAATTCGGACTCTTTATACAATGAGCAGTTCTTC.

The table lists this clonotype with a few counts. The CDR3 sequence: CASSPSSDGSYGYTF. In DNA form, the CDR3 reads TGCGCCAGCAGCCCCAGCTCTGACGGATCCTATGGCTACACCTTC. The chain uses TRBV4-3 and TRBJ1-2; D uncertain. V was cut by 4 bases and J by 4 bases, with 16 bases left in between. Germline CDR1 is LGHNA and CDR2 is YSLEER. CDR3 length: 15 amino acids.

The chain employs TRBV7-2 and TRBJ2-7; a weak D match, TRBD1 (6 bases). V lost 8 bases and J lost 1, with 18 bases in between. The germline gives CDR1 SGHTA, CDR2 FQGNSA. CDR3 size: 15 residues. The CDR3 DNA reads as TGTGCCAGCGCCTGGGGGCAGGTAGCGTCCTACGAGCAGTACTTC. Protein sequence: CASAWGQVASYEQYF.

In its sample, this clonotype was seen many times. The V call is TRBV3-1, the J call TRBJ2-7, with 9 positions matching TRBD2. The CDR3 contains 14 residues. V shed 4 bases and J 7 bases; nucleotides not matched to a gene: 8. The germline V gene encodes CDR1 LGHDT and CDR2 YNNKEL (reference sequence). The CDR3 DNA reads TGTGCCAGCAGCCCCATAGCGGGAGCGGGGGAGCAGTACTTC. It yields the protein CASSPIAGAGEQYF.

This clonotype has at least ten counts. CDR3 in DNA: TGTGCCAGCAGTTTGCCTAGACAGGGCTCCGGTTACGAGCAGTACTTC. This translates into CASSLPRQGSGYEQYF. This chain joins TRBV28 and TRBJ2-7, with 7 nucleotides matching TRBD1. CDR1 and CDR2 from the germline V gene are MDHEN and SYDVKM. There are 16 residues in the CDR3. The junction had 12 bases not matched to a gene; V was cut back by 3 bases and J by 4 bases.

The table lists this clonotype with many counts. The V and J genes are TRBV24-1 and TRBJ2-3, with a weak D call TRBD1 (6 bases). The CDR3 length is 15 residues. V was clipped by 0 bases and J by 4 bases, with 10 bases between them. Germline loops: CDR1 KGHDR, CDR2 SFDVKD. The CDR3 region is CATSDLEGDADTQYF. DNA for the CDR3: TGTGCCACCAGTGATTTGGAGGGGGATGCAGATACGCAGTATTTT.

In its sample, this clonotype was seen many times. The chain is built from TRBV7-6 and TRBJ2-5; maybe TRBD1 (5 bases). V was pared by 5 bases and J by 7 bases, with 14 bases between. Germline CDR1 is SGHVS and CDR2 is FNYEAQ. This CDR3 comprises 13 residues. The CDR3 DNA reads as TGTGCCAGCAGCCCAGGGTCAGAGGTGACCCAGTACTTC. This gives the protein CASSPGSEVTQYF.

This clonotype has a count of ten or more. The rearrangement uses TRBV27 and TRBJ2-1; unclear D gene. The length of the CDR3 is 16 residues. From germline, CDR1 is MNHEY and CDR2 SMNVEV (reference sequence). V dropped 0 bases and J dropped 4 bases, with 13 bases sitting between them. CDR3 nucleotides: TGTGCCAGCAGTTTATCGAGCGAGCGAGTATACAATGAGCAGTTCTTC. Protein sequence: CASSLSSERVYNEQFF.

This clonotype has a count of ten or more. The chain employs TRBV12-3 or TRBV12-4 and TRBJ2-3, with unresolved D. Trimming pared 0 bases from V and 2 bases from J, leaving 6 bases between. CDR3 length: 14 residues. CDR3 in DNA: TGTGCCAGCAGTTTAGCGGCCAACACAGATACGCAGTATTTT. It specifies CASSLAANTDTQYF.

The chain recombines TRBV24-1 with TRBJ2-1; a possible D gene is TRBD2 (10 bases). Germline V gives CDR1 KGHDR, CDR2 SFDVKD. The CDR3 is made up of 19 amino acids. With 4 bases removed from V and 5 bases from J, the gap between germline ends came to 26 bases. This chain's CDR3 is CATSESGTGRSGRDNEQFF. The CDR3 DNA sequence: TGTGCCACCAGTGAGTCCGGGACAGGGAGGAGCGGGAGGGACAATGAGCAGTTCTTC.

This clonotype appeared many times. The rearrangement links TRBV20-1 to TRBJ2-7, with 11 bases identical to TRBD2. Trimming cost V 0 bases and J 5 bases; bases outside gene matches: 6. The CDR3 totals 15 residues. The germline V gene has CDR1 DFQATT and CDR2 SNEGSKA (reference sequence). CDR3 region: CSARDVLAGENEQYF. The CDR3 DNA is TGCAGTGCTAGAGATGTACTAGCGGGAGAGAACGAGCAGTACTTC.

This clonotype came up many times. The chain joins TRBV27 to TRBJ2-7, with D possibly matching TRBD2 (6 bases). The CDR3 loop spans 13 amino acids. Trimming stripped 3 bases from V and 4 bases from J, with 10 bases between. The germline CDR1 and CDR2 sequences are MNHEY and SMNVEV (reference sequence). CDR3 bases: TGTGCCAGCAGTTTGGCGGAGGGGTACGAGCAGTACTTC. Translated, it gives CASSLAEGYEQYF.

This clonotype was seen many times. The gene calls are TRBV30 and TRBJ1-4; perhaps TRBD1 as D (5 bases). The CDR3 extends over 15 amino acids. Germline CDR1 and CDR2: GTSNPN and SVGIG (reference sequence). V lost 0 bases, J lost 7 bases, and 15 bases lay in between. The CDR3: CAWSVQALRSEKLFF. Written as DNA, the CDR3 is TGTGCCTGGAGTGTACAGGCCCTGCGGAGTGAAAAACTGTTTTTT.

The rearrangement uses TRBV10-3 and TRBJ2-7, with 9 bases identical to TRBD2. Per the germline V gene, CDR1 is ENHRY and CDR2 is SYGVKD. Trimming took 6 bases from V and 3 from J; bases not matched to a gene: 3. This CDR3 spans 13 amino acids. CDR3 amino acids: CAIRGAGGYEQYF. The CDR3 coding sequence is TGTGCCATCAGGGGAGCGGGAGGCTACGAGCAGTACTTC.

In this sample, this clonotype turned up many times. The chain recombines TRBV4-3 with TRBJ2-7, with 10 bases aligning to TRBD1. Germline CDR1 and CDR2: LGHNA and YSLEER. V was pared by 0 bases and J by 2 bases, with 7 bases of the junction left unmatched. This CDR3 has 17 amino acids. The CDR3 DNA is TGCGCCAGCAGCCAAGATTGGGCGGGACAGGGGACCTACGAGCAGTACTTC. It is translated as CASSQDWAGQGTYEQYF.

This clonotype showed up just a few times. The J gene is TRBJ2-3, the V gene TRBV27; 9 bases align to TRBD2. Germline assignment: CDR1 MNHEY and CDR2 SMNVEV (reference sequence). V was clipped by 4 bases and J by 2 bases; unmatched bases: 4. The CDR3 extends over 15 amino acids. CDR3 region: CASSYSGSLTDTQYF. CDR3 in DNA: TGTGCCAGCAGTTATAGCGGGAGCCTCACAGATACGCAGTATTTT.

This clonotype was counted at least ten times. This rearrangement joins TRBV11-2 to TRBJ2-7, with a possible D match to TRBD1 (5 bases). Germline-derived CDR1 and CDR2 are SGHAT and FQNNGV. The CDR3 covers 15 residues. Between the trimmed V and J ends, which lost 3 bases and 5 bases, there was a span of 17 bases. For the CDR3, the DNA is TGTGCCAGCAGCTTCCCCAGGGCGGTGGCGGACGAGCAGTACTTC. Encoded protein: CASSFPRAVADEQYF.

This clonotype came up a few times. This sequence joins TRBV7-2 and TRBJ2-7, with TRBD2 as a possible D gene (6 bases). The CDR3 is 15 residues long. V lost 5 bases and J lost 3, with 17 bases in between. From germline, CDR1 is SGHTA and CDR2 FQGNSA. CDR3 sequence (DNA): TGTGCCAGCAGCCCCGGCGAGCGGGCCTTCTACGAGCAGTACTTC. It is translated as CASSPGERAFYEQYF.

This clonotype has at least ten counts. One end of the junction is discordant with germline, which a read error may explain. The rearrangement joins TRBV7-7 to TRBJ2-7, with 11 bases lining up with TRBD2. This CDR3 has 13 amino acids. Per germline, CDR1 SSHAT and CDR2 FNYEAQ (reference sequence). CDR3: CASSLGLADKLVF. CDR3 in DNA: TGTGCTAGCAGCTTGGGACTAGCGGACAAACTGGTATTC.

This clonotype occurred many times. J is TRBJ2-3 and V is TRBV3-1, with unresolved D. Trimming took off 7 bases at V and 1 base at J, with 12 bases between the two ends. The CDR3 has 14 residues. CDR1 and CDR2 (germline): LGHDT, YNNKEL (reference sequence). The CDR3 DNA sequence: TGTGCCAGCATGGCATCCTCTGGCACAGATACGCAGTATTTT. This sequence encodes CASMASSGTDTQYF.

This chain connects TRBV28 to TRBJ2-3; 8 positions agree with TRBD2. The CDR3 is made up of 18 amino acids. Germline CDR1 reads MDHEN; CDR2 reads SYDVKM. The V and J ends lost 3 bases and 0 bases, in that order; junction bases with no gene match: 11. The CDR3 sequence: CASSFTSGASGSTDTQYF. DNA for the CDR3: TGTGCCAGCAGTTTCACCTCGGGGGCTAGCGGGAGCACAGATACGCAGTATTTT.

This clonotype has at least ten counts. The chain recombines TRBV7-2 with TRBJ2-2, with 11 positions matching TRBD2. The junction had 1 base not matched to a gene; V was cut back by 3 bases and J by 4 bases. This CDR3 comprises 15 residues. CDR1 is SGHTA and CDR2 is FQGNSA in the germline V gene. CDR3 amino acids: CASSFLAGGTGELFF. The DNA of the CDR3 is TGTGCCAGCAGCTTCCTAGCGGGGGGCACCGGGGAGCTGTTTTTT.